The clone carrying this TCR beta chain was observed at least ten times. This sample is drawn from a study of regulatory T cells in long-lasting Graves disease. The overall study: To qualify as persistent, Graves' disease required over 5 years of antithyroid drugs with positive TSH receptor antibodies.

Through Arm-PCR of CDR3 regions and iRepertoire HTBI primers, TCR beta libraries were built. MiXCR, applied by TCRdb to the multiplex PCR reads, yields one record per CDR3 protein. The table lists 350,000 to 500,000 distinct CDR3 sequences, roughly a fifth of them singletons. Time point reported: persistent/refractory GD, antithyroid drugs over 5 years with positive TRAb. PBMCs provided the RNA from which the TCR library was made. With 6 bases clipped from V and 2 bases from J, the junction kept 10 bases outside the gene matches. The CDR3 length is 15 residues. Germline CDR1 reads MNHNS; CDR2 reads SASEGT.

The chain joins TRBV6-1 to TRBJ2-7; the match to TRBD1 covers 7 bases. The material sequenced was peripheral blood mononuclear cells (PBMCs), taken when the disease was refractory, from a patient treated with antithyroid drugs. The TCR sequence derives from a female donor with Graves disease. The CDR3 sequence is CASRTPGTAPYEQYF. In nucleotides, the CDR3 is TGTGCCAGCAGAACACCTGGGACAGCCCCCTACGAGCAGTACTTC.